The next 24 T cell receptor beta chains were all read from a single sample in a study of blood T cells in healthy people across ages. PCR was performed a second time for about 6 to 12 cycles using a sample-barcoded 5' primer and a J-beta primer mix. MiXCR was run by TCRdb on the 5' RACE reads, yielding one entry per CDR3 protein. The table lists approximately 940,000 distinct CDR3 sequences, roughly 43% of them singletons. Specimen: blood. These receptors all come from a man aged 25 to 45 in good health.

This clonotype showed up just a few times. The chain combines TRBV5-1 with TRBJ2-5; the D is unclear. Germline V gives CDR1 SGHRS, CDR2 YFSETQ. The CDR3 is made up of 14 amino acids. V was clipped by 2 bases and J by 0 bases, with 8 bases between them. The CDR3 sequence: CASSFPGNQETQYF. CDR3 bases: TGCGCCAGCAGCTTTCCAGGTAACCAAGAGACCCAGTACTTC.

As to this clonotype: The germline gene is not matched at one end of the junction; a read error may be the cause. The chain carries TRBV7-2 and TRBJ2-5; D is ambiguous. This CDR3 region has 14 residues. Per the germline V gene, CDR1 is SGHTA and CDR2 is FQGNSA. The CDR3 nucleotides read TGTGCCGGCAGCTTAACTCCAGCTCAAGAGACCCAGTACTTC. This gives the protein CAGSLTPAQETQYF.

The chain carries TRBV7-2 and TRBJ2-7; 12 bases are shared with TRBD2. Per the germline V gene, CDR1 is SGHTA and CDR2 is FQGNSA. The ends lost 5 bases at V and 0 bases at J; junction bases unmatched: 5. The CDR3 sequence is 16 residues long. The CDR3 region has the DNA TGTGCCAGCAGCCCGCGACTAGCGGGAGACTCCTACGAGCAGTACTTC. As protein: CASSPRLAGDSYEQYF.

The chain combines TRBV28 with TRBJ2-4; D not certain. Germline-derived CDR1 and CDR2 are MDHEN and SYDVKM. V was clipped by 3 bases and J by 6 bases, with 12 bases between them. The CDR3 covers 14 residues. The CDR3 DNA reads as TGTGCCAGCAGTTTTATTAGTACCGGAAACATTCAGTACTTC. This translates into CASSFISTGNIQYF.

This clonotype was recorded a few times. The CDR3 loop reads CASSQADRGPISYEQYF. For the CDR3, the DNA is TGCGCCAGCAGCCAAGCGGACAGGGGCCCGATCTCCTACGAGCAGTACTTC. The J gene is TRBJ2-7, the V gene TRBV4-1, with TRBD1 identical over 9 bases. V gave up 1 base and J gave up 0 bases; unmatched junction bases: 7. There are 17 residues in the CDR3. The germline V gene has CDR1 MGHRA and CDR2 YSYEKL.

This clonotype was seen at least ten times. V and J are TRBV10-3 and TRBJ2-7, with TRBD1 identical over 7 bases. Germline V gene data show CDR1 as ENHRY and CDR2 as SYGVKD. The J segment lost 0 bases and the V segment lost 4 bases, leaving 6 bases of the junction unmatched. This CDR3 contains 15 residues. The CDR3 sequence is CAISAGTAVSYEQYF. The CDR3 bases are TGTGCCATCAGTGCCGGGACAGCGGTCTCCTACGAGCAGTACTTC.

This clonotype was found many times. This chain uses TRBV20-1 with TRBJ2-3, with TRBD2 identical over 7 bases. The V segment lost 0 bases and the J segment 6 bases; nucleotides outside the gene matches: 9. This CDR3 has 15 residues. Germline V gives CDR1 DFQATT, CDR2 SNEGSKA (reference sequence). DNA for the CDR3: TGCAGTGCTAGAGATGCCGGGGGGACCCGGGATACGCAGTATTTT. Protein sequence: CSARDAGGTRDTQYF.

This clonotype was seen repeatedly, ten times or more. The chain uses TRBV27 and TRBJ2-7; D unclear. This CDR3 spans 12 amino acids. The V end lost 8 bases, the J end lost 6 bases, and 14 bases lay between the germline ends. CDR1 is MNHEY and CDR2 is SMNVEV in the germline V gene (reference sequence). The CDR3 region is CASQSGVAEQYF. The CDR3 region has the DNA TGTGCCAGCCAAAGTGGGGTGGCCGAGCAGTACTTC.

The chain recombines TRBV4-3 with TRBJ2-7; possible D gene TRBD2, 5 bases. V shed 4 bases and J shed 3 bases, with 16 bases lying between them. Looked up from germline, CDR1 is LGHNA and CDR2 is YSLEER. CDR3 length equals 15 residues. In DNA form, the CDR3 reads TGCGCCAGCAGCCTGGACTGGGATCTTTTCTACGAGCAGTACTTC. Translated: CASSLDWDLFYEQYF.

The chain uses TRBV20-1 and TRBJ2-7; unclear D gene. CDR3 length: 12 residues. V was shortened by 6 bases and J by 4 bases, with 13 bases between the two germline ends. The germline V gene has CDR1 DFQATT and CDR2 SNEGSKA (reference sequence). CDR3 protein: CSARRDRYEQYF. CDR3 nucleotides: TGCAGTGCCCGTAGGGATCGGTACGAGCAGTACTTC.

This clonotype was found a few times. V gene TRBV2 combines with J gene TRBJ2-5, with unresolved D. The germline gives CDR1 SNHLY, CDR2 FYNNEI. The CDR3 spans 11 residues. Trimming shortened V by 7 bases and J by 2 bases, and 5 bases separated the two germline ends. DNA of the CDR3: TGTGCCAGCACCTCTCAAGAGACCCAGTACTTC. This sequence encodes CASTSQETQYF.

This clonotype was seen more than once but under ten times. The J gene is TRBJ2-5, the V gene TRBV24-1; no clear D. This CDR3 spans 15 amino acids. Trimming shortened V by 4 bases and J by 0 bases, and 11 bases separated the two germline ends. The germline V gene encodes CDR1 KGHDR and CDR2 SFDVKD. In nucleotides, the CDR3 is TGTGCCACCAGTGACCCTCCCTGGTACCAAGAGACCCAGTACTTC. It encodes CATSDPPWYQETQYF.

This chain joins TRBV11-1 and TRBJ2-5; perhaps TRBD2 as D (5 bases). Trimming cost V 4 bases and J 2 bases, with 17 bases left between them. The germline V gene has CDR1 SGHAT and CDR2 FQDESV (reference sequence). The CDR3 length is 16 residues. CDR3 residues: CASSSGGLVLQETQYF. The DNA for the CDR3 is TGTGCCAGCAGCTCCGGCGGACTGGTTTTACAAGAGACCCAGTACTTC.

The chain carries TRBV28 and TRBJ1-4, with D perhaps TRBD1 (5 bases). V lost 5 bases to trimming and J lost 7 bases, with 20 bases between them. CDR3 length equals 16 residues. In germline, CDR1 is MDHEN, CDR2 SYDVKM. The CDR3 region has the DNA TGTGCCAGCAGTCTTATCGGGGGAACAAACGGTGAAAAACTGTTTTTT. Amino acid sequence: CASSLIGGTNGEKLFF.

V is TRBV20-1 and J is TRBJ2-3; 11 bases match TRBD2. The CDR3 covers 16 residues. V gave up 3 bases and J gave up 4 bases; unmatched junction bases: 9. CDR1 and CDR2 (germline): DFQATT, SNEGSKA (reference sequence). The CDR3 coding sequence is TGCAGTGCTAGTGGGTCTAGCGGGGGGCCCGCAGATACGCAGTATTTT. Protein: CSASGSSGGPADTQYF.

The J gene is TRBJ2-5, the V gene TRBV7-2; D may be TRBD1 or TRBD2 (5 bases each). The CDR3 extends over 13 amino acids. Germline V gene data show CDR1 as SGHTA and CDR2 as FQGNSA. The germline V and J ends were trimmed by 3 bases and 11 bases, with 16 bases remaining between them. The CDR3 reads CASSFEWGNEQYF. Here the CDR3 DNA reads TGTGCCAGCAGCTTCGAATGGGGGAATGAGCAGTACTTC.

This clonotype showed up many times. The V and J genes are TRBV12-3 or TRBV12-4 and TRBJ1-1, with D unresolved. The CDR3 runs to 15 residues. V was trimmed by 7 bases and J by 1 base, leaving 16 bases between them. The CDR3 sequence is CASTLLSRGNTEAFF. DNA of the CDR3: TGTGCCAGCACCCTTTTGTCTCGTGGGAACACTGAAGCTTTCTTT.

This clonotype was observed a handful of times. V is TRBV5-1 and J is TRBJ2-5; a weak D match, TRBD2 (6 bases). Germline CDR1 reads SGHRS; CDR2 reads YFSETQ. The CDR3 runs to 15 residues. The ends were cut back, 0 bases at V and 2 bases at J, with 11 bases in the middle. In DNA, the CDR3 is TGCGCCAGCAGCTTGGGCAGGACTAAACAAGAGACCCAGTACTTC. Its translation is CASSLGRTKQETQYF.

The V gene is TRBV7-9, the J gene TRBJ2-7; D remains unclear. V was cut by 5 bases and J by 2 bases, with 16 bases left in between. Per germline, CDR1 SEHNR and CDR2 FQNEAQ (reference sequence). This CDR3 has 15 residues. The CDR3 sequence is CASSVDLTRPYEQYF. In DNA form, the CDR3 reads TGTGCCAGCAGCGTTGACCTTACCAGGCCCTACGAGCAGTACTTC.

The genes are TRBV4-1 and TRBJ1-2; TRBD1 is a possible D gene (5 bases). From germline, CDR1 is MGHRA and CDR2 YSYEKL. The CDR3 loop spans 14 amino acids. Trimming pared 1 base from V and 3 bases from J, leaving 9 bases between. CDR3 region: CASSQVQGHYGYTF. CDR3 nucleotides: TGCGCCAGCAGCCAAGTCCAGGGACACTATGGCTACACCTTC.

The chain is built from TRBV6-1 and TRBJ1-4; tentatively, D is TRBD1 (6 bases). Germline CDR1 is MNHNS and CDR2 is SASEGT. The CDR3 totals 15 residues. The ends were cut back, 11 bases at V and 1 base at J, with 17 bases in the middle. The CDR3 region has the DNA TGTGCCGCACAAGGAGGGGGGAGAACTAATGAAAAACTGTTTTTT. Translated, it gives CAAQGGGRTNEKLFF.

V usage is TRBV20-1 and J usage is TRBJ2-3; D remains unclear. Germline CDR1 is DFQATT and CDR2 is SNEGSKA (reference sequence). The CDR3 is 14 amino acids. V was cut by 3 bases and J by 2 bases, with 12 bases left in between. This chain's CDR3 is CSASPGRITDTQYF. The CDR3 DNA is TGCAGTGCTAGCCCAGGACGGATCACAGATACGCAGTATTTT.

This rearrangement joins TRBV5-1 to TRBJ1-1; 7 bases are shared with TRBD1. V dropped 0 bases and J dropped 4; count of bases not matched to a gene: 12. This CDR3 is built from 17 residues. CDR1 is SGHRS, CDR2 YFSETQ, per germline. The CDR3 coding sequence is TGCGCCAGCAGCTTGGTTTCAGGGGGGGGACGGACCACTGAAGCTTTCTTT. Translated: CASSLVSGGGRTTEAFF.

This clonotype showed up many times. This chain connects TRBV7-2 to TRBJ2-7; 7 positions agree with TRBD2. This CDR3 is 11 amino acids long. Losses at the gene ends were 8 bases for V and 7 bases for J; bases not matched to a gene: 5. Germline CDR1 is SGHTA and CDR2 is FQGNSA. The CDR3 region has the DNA TGTGCCAGCCGTGGGGGGGTAGAGCAGTACTTC. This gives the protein CASRGGVEQYF.